This T cell receptor (beta chain) was observed in a study of CD8+ T cells in alopecia areata. Patients with alopecia areata provided lesional scalp punch biopsies as well as peripheral blood. In its sample, this clone was seen a few times. Extraction and reverse transcription of RNA yielded cDNA as the sequencing template. Repertoires were generated with immunoSEQ multiplex PCR, while TCRdb's copy carries only in-frame clones and drops some. The sample lists about 180,000 clones, 50% to 60% occurring once. This sequence originates from a human donor with alopecia areata. Sequenced here: CD4+ T cells sorted from blood, sampled at week 0.

CDR3 bases: TGTGCCTGGAGTGTAGGGAGTGAAAAACTGTTTTTT. It is translated as CAWSVGSEKLFF. The V call is TRBV30, the J call TRBJ1-4; D remains unclear. Germline loops: CDR1 GTSNPN, CDR2 SVGIG (reference sequence). The V gene lost 0 bases and the J gene lost 7 bases, with 6 bases spanning the gap. The CDR3 runs to 12 residues. The full variable domain, its missing parts supplied by reference TRBV30 and TRBJ1-4, is SQTIHQWPATLVQPVGSPLSLECTVEGTSNPNLYWYRQAAGRGLQLLFYSVGIGQISSEVPQNLSASRPQDRQFILSSKKLLLSDSGFYLCAWSVGSEKLFFGSGTQLSVL.